This TCR beta chain was observed in a study of blood T cells in healthy people across ages. This clonotype was recorded at least ten times. V was pared by 2 bases and J by 5 bases, with 7 bases of the junction left unmatched. Germline CDR1 and CDR2: MDHEN and SYDVKM. The CDR3 totals 15 residues. Sample-barcoded 5' priming and a J-beta primer mix drove a second PCR of 7 to 11 cycles. In TCRdb, the 5' RACE reads were re-called with MiXCR into one record per CDR3 protein. Of 590,000 or so distinct CDR3 sequences listed, about 30% are singletons. The V call is TRBV28, the J call TRBJ2-7, with TRBD1 identical over 9 bases. This TCR came from a woman older than 75 in good health. Material: blood. The CDR3 protein is CASSLPGTGRNEQYF. In DNA form, the CDR3 reads TGTGCCAGCAGTTTACCCGGGACAGGGAGGAACGAGCAGTACTTC.